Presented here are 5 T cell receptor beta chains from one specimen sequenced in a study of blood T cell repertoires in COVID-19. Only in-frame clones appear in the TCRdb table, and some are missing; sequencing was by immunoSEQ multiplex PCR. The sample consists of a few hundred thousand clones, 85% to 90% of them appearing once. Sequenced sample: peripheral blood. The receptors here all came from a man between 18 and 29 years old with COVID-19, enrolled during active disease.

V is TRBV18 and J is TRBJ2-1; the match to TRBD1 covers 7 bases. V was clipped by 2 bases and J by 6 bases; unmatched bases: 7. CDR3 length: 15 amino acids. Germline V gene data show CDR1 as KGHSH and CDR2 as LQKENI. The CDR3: CASSPVQGVVNEQFF. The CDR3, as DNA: TGTGCCAGCTCACCAGTGCAGGGGGTCGTCAATGAGCAGTTCTTC.

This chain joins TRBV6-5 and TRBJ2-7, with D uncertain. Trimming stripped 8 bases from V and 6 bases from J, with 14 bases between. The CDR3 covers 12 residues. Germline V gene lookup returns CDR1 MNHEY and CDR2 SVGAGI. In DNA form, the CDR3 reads TGTGCCAGCGGGTGGTCGACTGGCGAGCAGTACTTC. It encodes CASGWSTGEQYF.

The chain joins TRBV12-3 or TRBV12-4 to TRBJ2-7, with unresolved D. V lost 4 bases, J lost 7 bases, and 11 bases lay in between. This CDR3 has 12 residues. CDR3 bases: TGTGCCAGCAGTTATCCTTCCGGGGAGCAGTACTTC. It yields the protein CASSYPSGEQYF.

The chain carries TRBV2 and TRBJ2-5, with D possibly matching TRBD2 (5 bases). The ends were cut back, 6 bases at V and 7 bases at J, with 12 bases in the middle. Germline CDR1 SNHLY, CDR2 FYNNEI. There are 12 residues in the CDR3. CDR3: CASRGLSGTQYF. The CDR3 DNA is TGTGCCAGCAGAGGACTTTCCGGGACCCAGTACTTC.

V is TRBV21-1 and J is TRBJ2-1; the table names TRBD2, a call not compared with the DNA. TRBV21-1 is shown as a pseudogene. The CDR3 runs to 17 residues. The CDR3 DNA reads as TGTGCCAGCAGCAAAAGGGTCCTAAGCGGGGGGGCAGATGAGCAGTTCTTC. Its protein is CASSKRVLSGGADEQFF.